The TCR beta chain under discussion was sequenced for a study of graft-versus-host responses after intestinal transplantation. Study in general: The study gave all recipients anti-thymocyte globulin induction, then tacrolimus and steroids for approximately three years. Regarding the study as a whole: Among recipient marrow samples, GvH clones were found; some appeared first in ileum or blood.

Profiled with immunoSEQ multiplex PCR; TCRdb holds only in-frame clones, not every one. The sample consists of 35,000 to 45,000 clones, approximately 95% of them appearing once. A word on this clone: What it binds is not known.

This sequence originates from a human donor who was the organ donor for an intestinal transplant. Sequenced here: unstimulated CD4+ T cells sorted from spleen or lymph node cells, sampled before transplant.

This CDR3 reads CASSPTSGGITDTQYF. In nucleotides, the CDR3 is TGTGCCAGCAGTCCGACTAGCGGGGGGATCACAGATACGCAGTATTTT. The chain employs TRBV7-6 and TRBJ2-3, with 13 bases lining up with TRBD2. Germline V gene data show CDR1 as SGHVS and CDR2 as FNYEAQ. Trimming cost V 6 bases and J 2 bases; bases outside gene matches: 5. The CDR3 length is 16 residues. Based on the CDR3 plus reference TRBV7-6 and TRBJ2-3, the full variable domain is GAGVSQSPRYKVTKRGQDVALRCDPISGHVSLYWYRQALGQGPEFLTYFNYEAQQDKSGLPNDRFSAERPEGSISTLTIQRTEQRDSAMYRCASSPTSGGITDTQYFGPGTRLTVL.